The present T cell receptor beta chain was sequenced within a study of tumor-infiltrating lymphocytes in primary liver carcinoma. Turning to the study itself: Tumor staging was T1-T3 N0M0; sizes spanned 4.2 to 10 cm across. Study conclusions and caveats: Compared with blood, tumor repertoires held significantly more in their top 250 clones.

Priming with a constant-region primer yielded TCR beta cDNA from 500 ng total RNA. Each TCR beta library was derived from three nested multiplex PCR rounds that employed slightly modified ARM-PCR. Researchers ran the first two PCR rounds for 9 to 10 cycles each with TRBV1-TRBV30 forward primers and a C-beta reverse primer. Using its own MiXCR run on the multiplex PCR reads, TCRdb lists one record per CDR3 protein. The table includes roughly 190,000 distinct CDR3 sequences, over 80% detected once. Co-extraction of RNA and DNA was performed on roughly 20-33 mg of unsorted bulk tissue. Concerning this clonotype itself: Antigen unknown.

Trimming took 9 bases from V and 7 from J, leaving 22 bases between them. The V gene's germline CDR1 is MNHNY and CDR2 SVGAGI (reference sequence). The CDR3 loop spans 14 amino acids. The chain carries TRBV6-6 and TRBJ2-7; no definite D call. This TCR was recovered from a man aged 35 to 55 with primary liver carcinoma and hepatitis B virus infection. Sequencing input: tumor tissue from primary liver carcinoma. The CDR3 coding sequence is TGTGCCAGTAGTCACTCTGGCAGGTTCGGTGAGCAGTACTTC. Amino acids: CASSHSGRFGEQYF.